The 20 T cell receptor beta chains given below trace back to one sample, sequenced in a study of glioma-infiltrating T cells. Using RNA template, CDR3s of TCR alpha and beta were amplified with iRepertoire arm-PCR. TCRdb recomputed calls from the multiplex PCR reads with MiXCR, one row per CDR3 protein. The sample holds about 140,000 distinct CDR3 sequences; roughly two fifths are singletons and the top ten take around 18%. The sample comprised glioma tissue, nonneoplastic brain tissue, or PBMCs (not recorded which). These receptors were collected from a human donor with low-grade glioma or glioblastoma, undergoing nonglioma brain surgery, or in good health (not recorded which).

This clonotype occurred once. This chain links TRBV2 with TRBJ2-3, with TRBD2 identical over 8 bases. CDR1 and CDR2 from the germline V gene are SNHLY and FYNNEI. The V gene end was trimmed by 10 bases and the J gene end by 4 bases; junction bases not matched to a gene: 13. The CDR3 is made up of 15 amino acids. CDR3 loop: CATAPGLVRADTQYF. In nucleotides, the CDR3 is TGTGCCACCGCTCCGGGACTAGTGAGGGCAGATACGCAGTATTTT. Variable domain in full (rest from reference TRBV2 and TRBJ2-3): EPEVTQTPSHQVTQMGQEVILRCVPISNHLYFYWYRQILGQKVEFLVSFYNNEISEKSEIFDDQFSVERPDGSNFTLKIRSTKLEDSAMYFCATAPGLVRADTQYFGPGTRLTVL.

This rearrangement joins TRBV6-2 or TRBV6-3 to TRBJ2-7; D unresolved. The closer fit of TRBJ2-5 to the DNA end suggests the J call may be wrong. The CDR3 totals 15 residues. Germline CDR1 is MNHEY and CDR2 is SVGEGT. The CDR3 nucleotides are TGTGCCAGCAGTCCCGCATGGCCTGGAGAAGAGACCCAGTACTTC. It translates to CASSPAWPGEETQYF.

There are many counts of this clonotype. The chain combines TRBV7-9 with TRBJ2-3; D is unresolved. The CDR3 is made up of 12 amino acids. Looked up from germline, CDR1 is SEHNR and CDR2 is FQNEAQ (reference sequence). Trimming cost V 3 bases and J 2 bases, with 3 bases left between them. CDR3 in amino acids: CASSLITDTQYF. DNA for the CDR3: TGTGCCAGCAGCTTGATCACAGATACGCAGTATTTT.

This clonotype was found many times. The genes are TRBV6-1 and TRBJ2-1; tentative D call: TRBD1 (6 bases). In germline, CDR1 is MNHNS, CDR2 SASEGT. The CDR3 runs to 13 residues. Deletions cut 7 bases from V and 5 bases from J, with 12 bases between. In nucleotides, the CDR3 is TGTGCCAGCATTAACCAGGGGAACAATGAGCAGTTCTTC. Translated, it gives CASINQGNNEQFF.

V is TRBV4-3 and J is TRBJ2-1; a possible D gene is TRBD2 (5 bases). V lost 1 base and J lost 9, with 13 bases in between. Germline assignment: CDR1 LGHNA and CDR2 YSLEER. This CDR3 is built from 14 residues. This CDR3 is CASSQGPAASEQFF. The CDR3 DNA reads TGCGCCAGCAGCCAAGGCCCAGCGGCGTCTGAGCAGTTCTTC.

This clonotype appeared many times. V gene TRBV6-1 combines with J gene TRBJ1-1, with D uncertain. Germline-derived CDR1 and CDR2 are MNHNS and SASEGT. V was cut by 8 bases and J by 3 bases, with 13 bases left in between. This CDR3 spans 13 amino acids. The CDR3 coding sequence is TGTGCCAGCCGGGTTGGGTTCGACACTGAAGCTTTCTTT. Amino acids: CASRVGFDTEAFF.

CDR3 in amino acids: CASSEGAGGAETQYF. The CDR3 DNA reads as TGTGCCAGCAGTGAAGGAGCAGGGGGCGCGGAGACCCAGTACTTC. The chain links TRBV6-1 to TRBJ2-5; the match to TRBD1 covers 8 bases. This CDR3 spans 15 amino acids. Germline V gene lookup returns CDR1 MNHNS and CDR2 SASEGT. With 1 base clipped from V and 5 bases from J, the junction kept 6 bases outside the gene matches.

The chain couples TRBV4-3 to TRBJ2-1; 8 bases map to TRBD1. J lost 8 bases, V lost 3 bases, and 6 bases had no gene match. The CDR3 spans 14 residues. Per germline, CDR1 LGHNA and CDR2 YSLEER. For the CDR3, the DNA is TGCGCCAGCAGCCAGCCGGACAGGGCTTATGAGCAGTTCTTC. Protein product: CASSQPDRAYEQFF.

The chain uses TRBV28 and TRBJ1-6; TRBD1 might be the D (5 bases). Germline lookup yields CDR1 MDHEN and CDR2 SYDVKM. V was trimmed by 6 bases and J by 8 bases, leaving 14 bases between them. This CDR3 has 14 residues. DNA of the CDR3: TGTGCCAGCAGGGGGGTGTTAAATCATTCACCCCTCCACTTT. This codes for CASRGVLNHSPLHF.

The chain carries TRBV6-6 and TRBJ2-7; 8 bases line up with TRBD2. The germline gives CDR1 MNHNY, CDR2 SVGAGI (reference sequence). J was trimmed by 4 bases and V by 0 bases; bases with no gene match: 5. The CDR3 runs 15 residues. The DNA for the CDR3 is TGTGCCAGCAGTTACTCGGCTAGCGGGTCGTACGAGCAGTACTTC. Its translation: CASSYSASGSYEQYF.

This rearrangement joins TRBV7-6 to TRBJ2-5; either TRBD1 or TRBD2 may fit D (5 bases each). CDR3 length: 16 residues. Germline assignment: CDR1 SGHVS and CDR2 FNYEAQ. The V gene lost 4 bases and the J gene lost 4 bases, with 19 bases spanning the gap. The CDR3 sequence: CASSSPLRDRIETQYF. The CDR3 DNA reads TGTGCCAGCAGCTCCCCGCTCCGGGACCGGATAGAGACCCAGTACTTC.

In the case of this clonotype: An end of the junction differs from the germline gene, which may be a read error. The chain has TRBV20-1 and TRBJ2-3; 11 bases fit TRBD2. This CDR3 is built from 15 residues. The germline V gene encodes CDR1 DFQATT and CDR2 SNEGSKA (reference sequence). CDR3 sequence (DNA): TGCAGTGCTAGAGATCTAGTACTAGCGGGAGATACGCATTATTTT. Amino acid sequence: CSARDLVLAGDTHYF.

This rearrangement joins TRBV6-1 to TRBJ2-7; D is possibly TRBD1 (6 bases). The CDR3 runs 13 residues. The V end was cut by 5 bases, the J end by 6 bases, with 14 bases between. Germline loops: CDR1 MNHNS, CDR2 SASEGT. CDR3 loop: CASSPLQGGEQYF. The CDR3 DNA is TGTGCCAGCAGTCCCCTACAGGGTGGCGAGCAGTACTTC.

V and J are TRBV6-6 and TRBJ2-7; 13 bases are shared with TRBD2. CDR1 and CDR2 from the germline V gene are MNHNY and SVGAGI (reference sequence). V shed 5 bases, J shed 2 bases, and the junction held 3 bases outside the gene matches. This CDR3 region has 15 residues. The CDR3 is CASSRLAGGTYEQYF. CDR3 DNA sequence: TGTGCCAGCAGTAGACTAGCGGGGGGCACCTACGAGCAGTACTTC.

This rearrangement joins TRBV4-1 to TRBJ2-1; no firm D call. Trimming shortened V by 1 base and J by 2 bases, and 12 bases separated the two germline ends. CDR3 size: 16 residues. Germline CDR1 and CDR2: MGHRA and YSYEKL. The CDR3 protein is CASSQVWPPPYNEQFF. The CDR3 coding sequence is TGCGCCAGCAGCCAAGTTTGGCCACCCCCCTACAATGAGCAGTTCTTC.

This clonotype was picked up a small number of times. Compared with germline, one end of the junction differs, possibly owing to a read error. As DNA, the CDR3 is TGCGCCAGCAGCCAAGAAGGGGCTAGCGGGGGATACAATGAGCAGTCCTTC. Translation: CASSQEGASGGYNEQSF. The rearrangement uses TRBV4-1 and TRBJ2-1, with 10 bases lining up with TRBD2. The CDR3 totals 17 residues. Germline CDR1 is MGHRA and CDR2 is YSYEKL.

The chain employs TRBV28 and TRBJ2-7; TRBD1 might be the D (6 bases). The CDR3 sequence is 13 residues long. Deletions cut 6 bases from V and 7 bases from J, with 16 bases between. CDR1 MDHEN and CDR2 SYDVKM come from the germline V gene. CDR3 sequence: CASSLQGSREQYF. The CDR3 bases are TGTGCCAGCAGCTTACAGGGCTCTCGGGAGCAGTACTTC.

The rearrangement uses TRBV6-1 and TRBJ2-7; no reliable D call. Germline CDR1 MNHNS, CDR2 SASEGT. V was cut by 6 bases and J by 2 bases, with 11 bases left in between. The CDR3 consists of 13 residues. In DNA, the CDR3 is TGTGCCAGCAGAGGGTACCTTGCCTACGAGCAGTACTTC. Translation gives CASRGYLAYEQYF.

The rearrangement links TRBV20-1 to TRBJ2-2; no firm D call. The V gene's germline CDR1 is DFQATT and CDR2 SNEGSKA (reference sequence). This CDR3 spans 14 amino acids. The germline V and J ends were trimmed by 2 bases and 0 bases, with 7 bases remaining between them. CDR3 protein: CSARPGSNTGELFF. DNA for the CDR3: TGCAGTGCTAGACCAGGATCGAACACCGGGGAGCTGTTTTTT.

The chain couples TRBV6-1 to TRBJ2-3, with 8 bases aligning to TRBD2. The germline V gene encodes CDR1 MNHNS and CDR2 SASEGT. There are 13 residues in the CDR3. J lost 8 bases, V lost 5 bases, and 6 bases had no gene match. The CDR3, as DNA: TGTGCCAGCAGTCCCACCGGGGGGGGTACGCAGTATTTT. Translated: CASSPTGGGTQYF.